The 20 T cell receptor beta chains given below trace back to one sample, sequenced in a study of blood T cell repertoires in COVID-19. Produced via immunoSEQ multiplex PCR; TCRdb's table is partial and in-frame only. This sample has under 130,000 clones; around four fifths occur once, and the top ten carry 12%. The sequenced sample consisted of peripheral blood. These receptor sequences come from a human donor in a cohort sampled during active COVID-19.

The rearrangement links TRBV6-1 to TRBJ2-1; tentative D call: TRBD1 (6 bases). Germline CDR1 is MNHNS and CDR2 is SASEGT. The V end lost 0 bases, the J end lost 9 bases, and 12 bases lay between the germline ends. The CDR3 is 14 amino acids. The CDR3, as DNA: TGTGCCAGCAGTGAAGCCAGGGGTGATACTGAGCAGTTCTTC. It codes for CASSEARGDTEQFF.

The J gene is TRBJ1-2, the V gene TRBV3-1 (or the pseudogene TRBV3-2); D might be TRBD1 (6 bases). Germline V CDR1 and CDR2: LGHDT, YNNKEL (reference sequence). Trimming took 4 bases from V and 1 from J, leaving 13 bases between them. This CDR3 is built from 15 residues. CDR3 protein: CASSPRDISNYGYTF. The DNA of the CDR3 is TGTGCCAGCAGCCCCCGGGACATCAGTAACTATGGCTACACCTTC.

This CDR3 is CAISDFLLEQYF. The DNA for the CDR3 is TGTGCCATCAGTGACTTCTTACTCGAGCAGTACTTC. This sequence joins TRBV10-3 and TRBJ2-7, with D unresolved. V lost 3 bases to trimming and J lost 6 bases, with 9 bases between them. Germline CDR1 is ENHRY and CDR2 is SYGVKD. This CDR3 comprises 12 residues.

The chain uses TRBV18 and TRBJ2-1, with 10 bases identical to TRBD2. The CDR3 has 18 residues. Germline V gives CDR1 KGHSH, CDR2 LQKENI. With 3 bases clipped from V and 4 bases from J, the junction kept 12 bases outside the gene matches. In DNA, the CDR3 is TGTGCCAGCTCACCCCTGAGCGGGGGGGGAGGAGGATACAATGAGCAGTTCTTC. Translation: CASSPLSGGGGGYNEQFF.

CDR3: CASSIRQGASNQPQHF. The CDR3 DNA reads TGTGCCAGTAGTATTAGACAGGGGGCGAGCAATCAGCCCCAGCATTTT. V usage is TRBV19 and J usage is TRBJ1-5; TRBD1 matches at 10 bases. Unmatched junction bases numbered 3, after V lost 3 bases and J lost 1 base. The CDR3 is 16 residues long. Per germline, CDR1 LNHDA and CDR2 SQIVND (reference sequence).

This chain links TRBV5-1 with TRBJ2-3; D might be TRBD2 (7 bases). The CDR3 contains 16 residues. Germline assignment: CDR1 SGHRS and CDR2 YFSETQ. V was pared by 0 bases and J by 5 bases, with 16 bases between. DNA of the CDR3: TGCGCCAGCAGCTTGGCATTAGGGGGGGTCCAAGATACGCAGTATTTT. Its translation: CASSLALGGVQDTQYF. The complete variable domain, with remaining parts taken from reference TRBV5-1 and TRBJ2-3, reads KAGVTQTPRYLIKTRGQQVTLSCSPISGHRSVSWYQQTPGQGLQFLFEYFSETQRNKGNFPGRFSGRQFSNSRSEMNVSTLELGDSALYLCASSLALGGVQDTQYFGPGTRLTVL.

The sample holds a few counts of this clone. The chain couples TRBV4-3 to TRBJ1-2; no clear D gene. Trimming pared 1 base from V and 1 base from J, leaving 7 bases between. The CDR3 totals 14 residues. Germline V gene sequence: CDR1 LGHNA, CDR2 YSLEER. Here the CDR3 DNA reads TGCGCCAGCAGCCAAGTCGGGGATAACTATGGCTACACCTTC. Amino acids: CASSQVGDNYGYTF.

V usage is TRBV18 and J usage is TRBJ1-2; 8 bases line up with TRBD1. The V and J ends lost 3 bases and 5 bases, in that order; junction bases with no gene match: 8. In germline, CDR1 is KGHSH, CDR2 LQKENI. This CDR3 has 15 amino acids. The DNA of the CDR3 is TGTGCCAGCTCACCTCCGACAGGGGTCTTGTATGGCTACACCTTC. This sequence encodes CASSPPTGVLYGYTF.

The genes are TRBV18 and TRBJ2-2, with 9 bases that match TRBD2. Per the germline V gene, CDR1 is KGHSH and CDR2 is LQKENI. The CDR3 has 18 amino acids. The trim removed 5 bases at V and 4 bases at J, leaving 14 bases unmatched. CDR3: CASSKRSGGTSGTGELFF. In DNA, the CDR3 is TGTGCCAGCTCAAAACGCAGCGGGGGGACCTCGGGCACCGGGGAGCTGTTTTTT.

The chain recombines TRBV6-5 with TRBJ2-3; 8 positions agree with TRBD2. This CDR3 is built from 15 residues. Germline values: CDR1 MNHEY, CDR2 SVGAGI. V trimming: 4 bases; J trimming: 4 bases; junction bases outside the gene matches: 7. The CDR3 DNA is TGTGCCAGCAGTTTCGGGACTAGTTACGCAGATACGCAGTATTTT. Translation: CASSFGTSYADTQYF.

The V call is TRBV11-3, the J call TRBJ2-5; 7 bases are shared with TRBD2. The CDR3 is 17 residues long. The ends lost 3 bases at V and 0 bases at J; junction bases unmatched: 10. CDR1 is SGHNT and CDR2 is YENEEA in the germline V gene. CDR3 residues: CASSFYSLADHQETQYF. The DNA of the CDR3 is TGTGCCAGCAGCTTTTATTCCCTAGCGGACCACCAAGAGACCCAGTACTTC.

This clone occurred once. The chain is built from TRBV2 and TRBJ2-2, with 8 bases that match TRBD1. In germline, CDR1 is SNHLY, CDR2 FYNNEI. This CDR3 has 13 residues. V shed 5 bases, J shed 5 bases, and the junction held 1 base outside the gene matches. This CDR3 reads CASSRQGTGELFF. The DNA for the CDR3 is TGTGCCAGCAGTAGACAGGGGACCGGGGAGCTGTTTTTT. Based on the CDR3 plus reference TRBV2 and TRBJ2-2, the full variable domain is EPEVTQTPSHQVTQMGQEVILRCVPISNHLYFYWYRQILGQKVEFLVSFYNNEISEKSEIFDDQFSVERPDGSNFTLKIRSTKLEDSAMYFCASSRQGTGELFFGEGSRLTVL.

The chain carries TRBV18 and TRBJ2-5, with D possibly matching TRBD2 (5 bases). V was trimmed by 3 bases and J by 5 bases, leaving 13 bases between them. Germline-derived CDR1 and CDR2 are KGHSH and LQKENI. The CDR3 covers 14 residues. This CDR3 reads CASSPGSILETQYF. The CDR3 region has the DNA TGTGCCAGCTCACCGGGGAGCATCTTGGAGACCCAGTACTTC.

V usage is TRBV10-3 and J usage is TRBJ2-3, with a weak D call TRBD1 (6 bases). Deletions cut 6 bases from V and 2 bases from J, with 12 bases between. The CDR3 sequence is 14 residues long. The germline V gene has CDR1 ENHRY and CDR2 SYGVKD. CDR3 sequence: CAIREDSHTDTQYF. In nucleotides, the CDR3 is TGTGCCATCAGGGAGGACAGCCACACAGATACGCAGTATTTT.

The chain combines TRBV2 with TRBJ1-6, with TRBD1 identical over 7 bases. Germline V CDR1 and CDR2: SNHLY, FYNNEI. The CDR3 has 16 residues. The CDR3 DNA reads TGTGCTGTCTCCGGGTCAGGGGGAAAATGGAATTCACCCCTCCACTTT. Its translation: CAVSGSGGKWNSPLHF.

CDR3 sequence (DNA): TGTGCCAGCAGTTTGATTAGCGGGGGGCCGGGGGCCGGGGAGCTGTTTTTT. Encoded protein: CASSLISGGPGAGELFF. The J gene is TRBJ2-2, the V gene TRBV27, with 10 bases matching TRBD2. The CDR3 is 17 amino acids. The V gene's germline CDR1 is MNHEY and CDR2 SMNVEV (reference sequence). J gave up 6 bases and V 3 bases, and 10 bases lay outside the gene matches.

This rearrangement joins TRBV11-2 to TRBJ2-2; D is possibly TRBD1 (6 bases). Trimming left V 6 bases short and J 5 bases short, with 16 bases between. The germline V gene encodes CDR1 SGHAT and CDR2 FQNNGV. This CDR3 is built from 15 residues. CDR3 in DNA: TGTGCCAGCAGTCCCGGGACACTGGCAACCGGGGAGCTGTTTTTT. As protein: CASSPGTLATGELFF.

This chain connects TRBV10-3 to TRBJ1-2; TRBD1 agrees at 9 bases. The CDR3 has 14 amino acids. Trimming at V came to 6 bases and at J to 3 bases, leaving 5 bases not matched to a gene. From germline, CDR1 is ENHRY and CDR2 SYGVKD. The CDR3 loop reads CAISRTGADYGYTF. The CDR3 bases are TGTGCCATCAGCAGGACAGGGGCAGACTATGGCTACACCTTC.

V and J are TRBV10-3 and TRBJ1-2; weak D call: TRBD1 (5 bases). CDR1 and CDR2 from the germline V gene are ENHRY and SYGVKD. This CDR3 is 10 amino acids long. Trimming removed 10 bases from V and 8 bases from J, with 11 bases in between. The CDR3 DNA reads TGTGCCACGGTGGACACCGGCTACACCTTC. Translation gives CATVDTGYTF.

The CDR3 coding sequence is TGCAGCGTGACAGGGGGCATGAACACTGAAGCTTTCTTT. Translated: CSVTGGMNTEAFF. V usage is TRBV29-1 and J usage is TRBJ1-1, with 10 bases identical to TRBD1. V shed 6 bases, J shed 0 bases, and the junction held 1 base outside the gene matches. The CDR3 runs to 13 residues. In germline, CDR1 is SQVTM, CDR2 ANQGSEA.